This T cell receptor beta chain was observed in a study of blood T cell repertoires in COVID-19. Whole-study context: PBMCs, B-cell-depleted T cells, or T cells were the source of the cDNA or gDNA that made up the material.

In the study's own analysis: Nucleated cell counts were estimated from reference gene primer amplification. TCRdb's table, derived via immunoSEQ multiplex PCR, lists solely in-frame clones and lacks some. V and J calls and clone size are as listed in that table; D and trimming were resolved from the DNA. The sample contains about 210,000 clones, around nine tenths of which appear only once. The germline V gene has CDR1 LGHDT and CDR2 YNNKEL (reference sequence). The CDR3 is 13 residues long. Trimming took 0 bases from V and 10 from J; bases not matched to a gene: 5. V and J are TRBV3-1 (or the pseudogene TRBV3-2) and TRBJ1-1; 7 nucleotides line up with TRBD1. This sequence was found in a middle-aged woman with acute or convalescent COVID-19. The sequenced sample was peripheral blood. The CDR3 coding sequence is TGTGCCAGCAGCCAAGATCACAGGGGATTAGCTTTCTTT. Amino acids: CASSQDHRGLAFF.